This T cell receptor (beta chain) derives from a study of liver allograft versus peripheral blood T cells. Whole-study context: Transplanted-liver and recipient peripheral blood T cell receptor repertoires were compared. Findings and limits, study-wide: Repertoires of T cell receptors in liver allografts reportedly differed from peripheral blood repertoires.

Points on this clonotype: What it binds is unknown.

TCRdb re-called the reads with MiXCR, one entry per CDR3 protein. The sample lists around 12,000 distinct CDR3 sequences, roughly 28% seen once, with 2% to 2.5% in the top ten. Germline values: CDR1 MDHEN, CDR2 SYDVKM. The CDR3 length is 15 residues. Between the trimmed V and J ends, which lost 7 bases and 0 bases, there was a span of 16 bases. This sequence was found in a human patient who had a liver transplant. The graft donor may account for some of the T cells. The rearrangement links TRBV28 to TRBJ2-7; no definite D call. The CDR3 sequence is CASTLGGGSSYEQYF. CDR3 DNA: TGTGCCAGCACCCTAGGTGGCGGTAGCTCCTACGAGCAGTACTTC.